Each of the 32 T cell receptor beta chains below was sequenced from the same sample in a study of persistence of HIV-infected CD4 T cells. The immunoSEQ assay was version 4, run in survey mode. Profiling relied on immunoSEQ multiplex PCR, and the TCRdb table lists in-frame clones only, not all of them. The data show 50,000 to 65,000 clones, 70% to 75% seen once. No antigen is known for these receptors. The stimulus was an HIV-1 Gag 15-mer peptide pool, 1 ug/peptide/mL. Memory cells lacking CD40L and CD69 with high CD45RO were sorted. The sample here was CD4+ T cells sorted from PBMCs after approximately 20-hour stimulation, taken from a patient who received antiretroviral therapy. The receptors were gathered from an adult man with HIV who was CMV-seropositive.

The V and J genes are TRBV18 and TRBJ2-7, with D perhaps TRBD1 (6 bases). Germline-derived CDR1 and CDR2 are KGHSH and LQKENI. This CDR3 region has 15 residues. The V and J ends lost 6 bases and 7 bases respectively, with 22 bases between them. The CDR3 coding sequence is TGTGCCAGCTCCCCGGGTGCACAGGGCCGGTGGGAGCAGTACTTC. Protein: CASSPGAQGRWEQYF.

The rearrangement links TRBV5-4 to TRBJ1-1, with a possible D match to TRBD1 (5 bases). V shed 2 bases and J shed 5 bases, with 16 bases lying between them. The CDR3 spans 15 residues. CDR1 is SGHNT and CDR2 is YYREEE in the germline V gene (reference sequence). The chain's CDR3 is CASSLGKGLDTEAFF. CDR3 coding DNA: TGTGCCAGCAGCTTAGGAAAGGGGCTGGATACTGAAGCTTTCTTT.

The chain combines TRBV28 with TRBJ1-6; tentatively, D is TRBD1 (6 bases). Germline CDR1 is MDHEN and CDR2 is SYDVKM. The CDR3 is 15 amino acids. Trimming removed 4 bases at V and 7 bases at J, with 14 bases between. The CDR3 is CASSYSQGINSPLHF. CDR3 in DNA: TGTGCCAGCAGTTATTCACAGGGCATCAATTCACCCCTCCACTTT.

The CDR3 here is CASSQDHPGEGYGYTF. CDR3 nucleotides: TGTGCCAGCAGCCAAGACCATCCAGGGGAAGGCTATGGCTACACCTTC. This chain uses TRBV3-1 (or the pseudogene TRBV3-2) with TRBJ1-2; a weak D match, TRBD1 (6 bases). Germline V gene sequence: CDR1 LGHDT, CDR2 YNNKEL (reference sequence). The CDR3 is 16 amino acids. Trimming cost V 0 bases and J 4 bases, with 15 bases left between them.

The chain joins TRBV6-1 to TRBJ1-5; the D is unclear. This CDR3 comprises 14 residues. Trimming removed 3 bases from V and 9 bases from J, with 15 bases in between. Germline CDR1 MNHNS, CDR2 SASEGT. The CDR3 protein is CASSEYGIPRPQHF. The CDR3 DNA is TGTGCCAGCAGTGAGTACGGCATCCCCAGGCCCCAGCATTTT.

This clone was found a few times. CDR3 amino acids: CASSLRGTNEKLFF. DNA of the CDR3: TGTGCCAGCAGCCTTCGGGGGACTAATGAAAAACTGTTTTTT. The chain has TRBV2 and TRBJ1-4; a possible D gene is TRBD1 (5 bases). Trimming removed 6 bases at V and 2 bases at J, with 10 bases between. This CDR3 region has 14 residues. Per the germline V gene, CDR1 is SNHLY and CDR2 is FYNNEI.

CDR3 nucleotide sequence: TGTGCCAGCAGCTTGCCTACAAGCTCTGGAAACACCATATATTTT. It translates to CASSLPTSSGNTIYF. The J gene is TRBJ1-3, the V gene TRBV5-5; no reliable D call. The V end was cut by 1 base, the J end by 0 bases, with 8 bases between. CDR1 and CDR2 from the germline V gene are SGHKS and YYEKEE (reference sequence). The CDR3 is 15 amino acids.

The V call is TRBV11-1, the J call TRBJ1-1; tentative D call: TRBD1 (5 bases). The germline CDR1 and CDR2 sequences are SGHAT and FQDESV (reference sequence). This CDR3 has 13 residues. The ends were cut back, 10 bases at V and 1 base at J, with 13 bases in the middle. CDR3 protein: CAIKGDPNTEAFF. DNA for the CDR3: TGTGCCATTAAAGGGGACCCGAACACTGAAGCTTTCTTT. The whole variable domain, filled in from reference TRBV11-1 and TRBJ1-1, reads EAEVAQSPRYKITEKSQAVAFWCDPISGHATLYWYRQILGQGPELLVQFQDESVVDDSQLPKDRFSAERLKGVDSTLKIQPAELGDSAMYLCAIKGDPNTEAFFGQGTRLTVV.

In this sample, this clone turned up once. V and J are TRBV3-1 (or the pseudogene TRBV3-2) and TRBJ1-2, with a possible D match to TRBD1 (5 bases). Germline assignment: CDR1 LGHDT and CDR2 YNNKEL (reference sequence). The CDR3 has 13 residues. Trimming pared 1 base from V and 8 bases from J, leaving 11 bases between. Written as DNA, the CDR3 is TGTGCCAGCAGCCAAGTTGGGGGGAGCGGCTACACCTTC. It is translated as CASSQVGGSGYTF.

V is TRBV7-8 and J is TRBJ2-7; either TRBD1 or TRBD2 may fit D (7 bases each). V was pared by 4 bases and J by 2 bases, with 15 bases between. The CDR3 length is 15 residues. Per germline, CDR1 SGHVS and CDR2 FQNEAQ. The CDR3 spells CASSSGGGRAYEQYF. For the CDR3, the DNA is TGTGCCAGCAGCTCAGGGGGGGGCCGCGCCTACGAGCAGTACTTC.

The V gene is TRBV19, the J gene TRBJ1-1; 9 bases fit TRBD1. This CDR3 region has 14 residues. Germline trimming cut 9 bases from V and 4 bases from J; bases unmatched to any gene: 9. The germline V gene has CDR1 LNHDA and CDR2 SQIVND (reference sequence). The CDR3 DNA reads TGTGCCAGCGGGGGACAGGGCACCGGCACTGAAGCTTTCTTT. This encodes CASGGQGTGTEAFF. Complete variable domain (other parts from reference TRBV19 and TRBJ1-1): DGGITQSPKYLFRKEGQNVTLSCEQNLNHDAMYWYRQDPGQGLRLIYYSQIVNDFQKGDIAEGYSVSREKKESFPLTVTSAQKNPTAFYLCASGGQGTGTEAFFGQGTRLTVV.

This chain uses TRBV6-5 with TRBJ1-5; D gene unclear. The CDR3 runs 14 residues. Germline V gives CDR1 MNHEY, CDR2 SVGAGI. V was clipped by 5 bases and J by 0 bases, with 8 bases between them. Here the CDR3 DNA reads TGTGCCAGCAGTCCCTACCGTAGCAATCAGCCCCAGCATTTT. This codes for CASSPYRSNQPQHF.

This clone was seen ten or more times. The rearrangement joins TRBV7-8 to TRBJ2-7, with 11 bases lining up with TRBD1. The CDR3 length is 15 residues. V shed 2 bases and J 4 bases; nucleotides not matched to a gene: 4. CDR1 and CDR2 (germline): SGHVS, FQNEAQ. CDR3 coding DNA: TGTGCCAGCAGCTTATCCCGGGACAGGGGGTACGAGCAGTACTTC. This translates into CASSLSRDRGYEQYF.

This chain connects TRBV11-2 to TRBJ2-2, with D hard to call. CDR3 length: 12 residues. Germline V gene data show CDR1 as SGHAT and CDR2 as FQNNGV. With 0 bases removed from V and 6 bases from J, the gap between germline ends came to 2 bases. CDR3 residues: CASSLEAGELFF. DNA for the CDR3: TGTGCCAGCAGCTTAGAAGCCGGGGAGCTGTTTTTT.

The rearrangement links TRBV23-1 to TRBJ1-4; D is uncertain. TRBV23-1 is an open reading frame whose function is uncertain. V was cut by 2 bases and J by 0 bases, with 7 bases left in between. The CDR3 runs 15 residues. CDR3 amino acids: CASSQGEATNEKLFF. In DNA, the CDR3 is TGCGCCAGCAGTCAAGGGGAAGCAACTAATGAAAAACTGTTTTTT.

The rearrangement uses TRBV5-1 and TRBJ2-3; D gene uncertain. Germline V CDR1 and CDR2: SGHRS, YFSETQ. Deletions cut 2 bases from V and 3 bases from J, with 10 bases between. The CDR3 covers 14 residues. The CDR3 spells CASSFTSITDTQYF. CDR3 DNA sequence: TGCGCCAGCAGCTTTACGAGTATAACAGATACGCAGTATTTT.

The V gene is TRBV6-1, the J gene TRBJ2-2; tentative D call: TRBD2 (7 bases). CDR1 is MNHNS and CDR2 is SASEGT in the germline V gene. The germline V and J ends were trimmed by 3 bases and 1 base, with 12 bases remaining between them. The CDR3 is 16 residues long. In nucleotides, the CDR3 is TGTGCCAGCAGTGACACGGGGGGCCTGAACACCGGGGAGCTGTTTTTT. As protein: CASSDTGGLNTGELFF.

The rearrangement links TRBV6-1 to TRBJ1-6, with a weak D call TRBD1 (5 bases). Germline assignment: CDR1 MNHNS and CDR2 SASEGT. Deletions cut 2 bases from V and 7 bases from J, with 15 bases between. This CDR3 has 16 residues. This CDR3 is CASSELYGRGNSPLHF. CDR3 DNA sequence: TGTGCCAGCAGTGAACTTTACGGGCGGGGGAATTCACCCCTCCACTTT.

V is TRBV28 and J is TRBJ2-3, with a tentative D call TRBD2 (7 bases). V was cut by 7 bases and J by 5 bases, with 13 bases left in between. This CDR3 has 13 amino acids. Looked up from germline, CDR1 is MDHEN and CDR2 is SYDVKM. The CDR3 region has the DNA TGTGCCAGCATGAGGGGGGGAAAAGATACGCAGTATTTT. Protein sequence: CASMRGGKDTQYF.

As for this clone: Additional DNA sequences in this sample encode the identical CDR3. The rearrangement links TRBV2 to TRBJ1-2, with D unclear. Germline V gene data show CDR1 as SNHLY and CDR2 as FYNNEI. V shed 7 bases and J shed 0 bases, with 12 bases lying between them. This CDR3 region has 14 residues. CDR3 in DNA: TGTGCCAGCACCCTTCAGGCGGCTAACTATGGCTACACCTTC. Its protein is CASTLQAANYGYTF.

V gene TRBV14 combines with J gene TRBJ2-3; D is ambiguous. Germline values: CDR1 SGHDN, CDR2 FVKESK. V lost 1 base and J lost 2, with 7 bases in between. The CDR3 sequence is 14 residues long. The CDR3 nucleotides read TGTGCCAGCAGCCAAGGTGTTTTCACAGATACGCAGTATTTT. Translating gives CASSQGVFTDTQYF.

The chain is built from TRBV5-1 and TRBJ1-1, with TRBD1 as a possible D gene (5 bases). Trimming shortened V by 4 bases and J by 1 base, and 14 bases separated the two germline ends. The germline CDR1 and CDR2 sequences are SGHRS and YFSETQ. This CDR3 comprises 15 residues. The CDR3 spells CASSVFGDGNTEAFF. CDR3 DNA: TGCGCCAGCAGCGTCTTTGGGGACGGGAACACTGAAGCTTTCTTT.

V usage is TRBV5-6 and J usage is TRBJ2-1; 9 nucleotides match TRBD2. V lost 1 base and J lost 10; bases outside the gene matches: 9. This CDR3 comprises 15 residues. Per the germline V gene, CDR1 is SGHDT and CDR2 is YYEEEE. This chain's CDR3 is CASSLSGGREEEQFF. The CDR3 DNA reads TGTGCCAGCAGCTTGAGCGGGGGGCGCGAGGAGGAGCAGTTCTTC.

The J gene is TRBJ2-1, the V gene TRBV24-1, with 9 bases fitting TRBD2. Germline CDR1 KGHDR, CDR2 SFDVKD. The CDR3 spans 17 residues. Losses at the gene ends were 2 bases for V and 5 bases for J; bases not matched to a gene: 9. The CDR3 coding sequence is TGTGCCACCAGTGATTGGAACAGCGGGGGGCGACACAATGAGCAGTTCTTC. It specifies CATSDWNSGGRHNEQFF.

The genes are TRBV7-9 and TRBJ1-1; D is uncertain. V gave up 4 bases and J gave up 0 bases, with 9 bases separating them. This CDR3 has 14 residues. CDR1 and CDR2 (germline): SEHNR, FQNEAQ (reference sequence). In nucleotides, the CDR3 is TGTGCCAGCAGCTACCTAGCGGTGAACACTGAAGCTTTCTTT. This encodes CASSYLAVNTEAFF.

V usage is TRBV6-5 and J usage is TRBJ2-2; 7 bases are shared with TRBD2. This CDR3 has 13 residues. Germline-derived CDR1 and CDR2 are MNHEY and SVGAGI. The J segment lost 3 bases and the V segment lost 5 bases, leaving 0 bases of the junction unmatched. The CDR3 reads CASSREDTGELFF. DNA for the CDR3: TGTGCCAGCAGTCGGGAGGACACCGGGGAGCTGTTTTTT.

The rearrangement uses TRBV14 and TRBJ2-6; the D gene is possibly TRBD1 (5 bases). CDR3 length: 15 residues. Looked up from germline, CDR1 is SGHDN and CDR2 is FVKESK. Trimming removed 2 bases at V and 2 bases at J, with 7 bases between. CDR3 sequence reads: CASSQLTAGANVLTF. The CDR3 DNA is TGTGCCAGCAGCCAATTGACAGCTGGGGCCAACGTCCTGACTTTC.

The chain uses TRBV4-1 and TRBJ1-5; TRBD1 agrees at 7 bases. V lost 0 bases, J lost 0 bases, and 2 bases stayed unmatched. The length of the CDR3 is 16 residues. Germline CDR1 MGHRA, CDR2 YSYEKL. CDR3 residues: CASSQDRTGSNQPQHF. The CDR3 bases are TGCGCCAGCAGCCAAGATAGGACAGGTAGCAATCAGCCCCAGCATTTT.

This CDR3 is CASSPMAGANVLTF. The CDR3 coding sequence is TGTGCCAGCAGTCCGATGGCTGGGGCCAACGTCCTGACTTTC. This rearrangement joins TRBV5-5 to TRBJ2-6; D remains unclear. Germline V gene data show CDR1 as SGHKS and CDR2 as YYEKEE (reference sequence). The CDR3 extends over 14 amino acids. The ends were cut back, 5 bases at V and 2 bases at J, with 8 bases in the middle.

The CDR3: CASSFERKFF. The CDR3 coding sequence is TGTGCCAGCAGTTTTGAGAGGAAGTTCTTC. The chain uses TRBV28 and TRBJ2-1; no firm D call. The germline V and J ends were trimmed by 3 bases and 14 bases, with 8 bases remaining between them. There are 10 residues in the CDR3. Germline assignment: CDR1 MDHEN and CDR2 SYDVKM.

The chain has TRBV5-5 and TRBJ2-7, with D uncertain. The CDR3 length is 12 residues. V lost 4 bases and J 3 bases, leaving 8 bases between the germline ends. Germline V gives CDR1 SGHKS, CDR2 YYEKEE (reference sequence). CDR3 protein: CASSLRGYEQYF. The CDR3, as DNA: TGTGCCAGCAGCCTCCGCGGCTACGAGCAGTACTTC.

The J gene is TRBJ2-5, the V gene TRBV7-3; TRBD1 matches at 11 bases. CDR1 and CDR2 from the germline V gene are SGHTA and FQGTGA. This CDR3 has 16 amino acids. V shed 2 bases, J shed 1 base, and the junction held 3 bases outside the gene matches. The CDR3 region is CASSLGDRGSQETQYF. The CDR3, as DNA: TGTGCCAGCAGCTTAGGGGACAGGGGGAGCCAAGAGACCCAGTACTTC.